This TCR beta chain came from a study of CD4+ T cells in melanoma. Overall study results and limits: In melanoma, neoantigen-specific CD4+ T cells reportedly differed in differentiation state. A reported correlation linked neoantigen-specific CD4+ T cells to CD8+, macrophage and B cell function.

The repertoire was sequenced with immunoSEQ multiplex PCR; TCRdb's copy has only in-frame clones and lacks some. The sample holds about 18,000 clones; more than 65% are singletons and the top ten take around 5%. A remark on this clone: No antigen is known for it.

This TCR was sampled from a human donor with melanoma. The sample comprised cells from a culture (not recorded whether cultured in vitro).

The CDR3 spells CASTSSGTENEQFF. CDR3 bases: TGCGCCAGCACGAGCTCCGGGACGGAGAATGAGCAGTTCTTC. The genes are TRBV10-2 and TRBJ2-1; perhaps D is TRBD1 or TRBD2 (5 bases each). The CDR3 has 14 residues. The ends were cut back, 7 bases at V and 7 bases at J, with 17 bases in the middle. Germline lookup yields CDR1 WSHSY and CDR2 SAAADI.